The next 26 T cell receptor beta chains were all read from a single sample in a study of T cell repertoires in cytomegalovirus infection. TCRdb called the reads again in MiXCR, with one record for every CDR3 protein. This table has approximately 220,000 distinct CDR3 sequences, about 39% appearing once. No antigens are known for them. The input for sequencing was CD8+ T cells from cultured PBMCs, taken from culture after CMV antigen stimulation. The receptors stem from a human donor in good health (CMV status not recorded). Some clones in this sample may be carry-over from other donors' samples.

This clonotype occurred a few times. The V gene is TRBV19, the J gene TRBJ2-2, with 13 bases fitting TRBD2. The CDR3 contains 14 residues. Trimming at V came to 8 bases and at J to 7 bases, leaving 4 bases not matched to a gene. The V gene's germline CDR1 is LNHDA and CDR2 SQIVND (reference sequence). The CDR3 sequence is CASGLAGVLGELFF. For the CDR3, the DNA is TGTGCCAGTGGACTAGCGGGAGTCCTCGGGGAGCTGTTTTTT.

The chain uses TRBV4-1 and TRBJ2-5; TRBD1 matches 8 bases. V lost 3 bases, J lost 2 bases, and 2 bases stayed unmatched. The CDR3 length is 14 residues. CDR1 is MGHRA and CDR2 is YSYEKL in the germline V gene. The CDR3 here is CASSQRTGQETQYF. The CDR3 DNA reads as TGCGCCAGCAGCCAGAGGACAGGGCAAGAGACCCAGTACTTC.

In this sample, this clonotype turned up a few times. The CDR3 reads CASSDREYEQYF. As DNA, the CDR3 is TGTGCCAGCTCGGACAGGGAGTACGAGCAGTACTTC. The J gene is TRBJ2-7, the V gene TRBV2, with 8 bases that match TRBD1. Germline CDR1 is SNHLY and CDR2 is FYNNEI. V lost 8 bases, J lost 4 bases, and 4 bases stayed unmatched. The CDR3 is 12 residues long.

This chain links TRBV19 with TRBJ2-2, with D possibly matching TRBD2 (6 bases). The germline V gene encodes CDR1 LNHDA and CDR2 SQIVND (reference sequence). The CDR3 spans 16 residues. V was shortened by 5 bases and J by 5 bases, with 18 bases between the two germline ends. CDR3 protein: CASSLRTARGTGELFF. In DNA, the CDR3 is TGTGCCAGTAGTCTCCGGACCGCCCGGGGGACCGGGGAGCTGTTTTTT.

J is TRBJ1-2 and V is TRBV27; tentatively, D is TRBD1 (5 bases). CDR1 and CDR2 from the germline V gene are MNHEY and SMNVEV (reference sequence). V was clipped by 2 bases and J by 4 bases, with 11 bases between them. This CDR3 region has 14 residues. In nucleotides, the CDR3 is TGTGCCAGCAGTTTAATCGGGGGAAGCTATGGCTACACCTTC. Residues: CASSLIGGSYGYTF.

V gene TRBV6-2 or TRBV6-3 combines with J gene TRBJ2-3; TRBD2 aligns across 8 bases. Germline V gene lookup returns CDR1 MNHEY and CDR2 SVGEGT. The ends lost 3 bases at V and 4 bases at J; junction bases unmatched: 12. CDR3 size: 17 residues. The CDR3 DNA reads TGTGCCAGCAGTTATCGGAAAGCGGGGGTACTCGCAGATACGCAGTATTTT. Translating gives CASSYRKAGVLADTQYF.

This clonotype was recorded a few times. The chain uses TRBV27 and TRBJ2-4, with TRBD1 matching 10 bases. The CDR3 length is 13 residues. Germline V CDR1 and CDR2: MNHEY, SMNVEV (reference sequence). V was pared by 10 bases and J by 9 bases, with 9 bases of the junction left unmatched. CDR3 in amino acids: CAIRTGGVGIQYF. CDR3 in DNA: TGTGCCATCAGGACAGGGGGAGTTGGCATTCAGTACTTC.

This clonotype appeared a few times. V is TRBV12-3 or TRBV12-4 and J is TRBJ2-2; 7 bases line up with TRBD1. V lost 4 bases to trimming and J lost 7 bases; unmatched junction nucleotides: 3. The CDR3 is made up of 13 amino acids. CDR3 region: CASSSTGFGELFF. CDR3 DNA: TGTGCCAGCAGTTCGACAGGGTTCGGGGAGCTGTTTTTT.

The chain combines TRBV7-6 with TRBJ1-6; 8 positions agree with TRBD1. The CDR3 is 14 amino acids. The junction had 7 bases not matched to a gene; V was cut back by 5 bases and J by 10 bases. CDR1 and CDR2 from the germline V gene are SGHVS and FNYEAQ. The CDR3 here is CASSPGTGGSPLHF. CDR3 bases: TGTGCCAGCAGCCCAGGGACAGGCGGATCACCCCTCCACTTT.

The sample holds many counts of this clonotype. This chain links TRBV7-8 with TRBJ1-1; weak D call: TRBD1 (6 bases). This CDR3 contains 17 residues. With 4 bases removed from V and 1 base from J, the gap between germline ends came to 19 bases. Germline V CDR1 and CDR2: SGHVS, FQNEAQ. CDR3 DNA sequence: TGTGCCAGCAGCTGGTCCGAGGGGGTCAGACCGAACACTGAAGCTTTCTTT. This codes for CASSWSEGVRPNTEAFF.

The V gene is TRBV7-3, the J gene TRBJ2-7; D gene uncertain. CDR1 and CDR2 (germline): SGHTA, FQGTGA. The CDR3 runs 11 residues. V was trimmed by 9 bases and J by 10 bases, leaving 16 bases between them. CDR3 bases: TGTGCCAGTTCTGATGGGAACTATCAGTACTTC. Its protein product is CASSDGNYQYF.

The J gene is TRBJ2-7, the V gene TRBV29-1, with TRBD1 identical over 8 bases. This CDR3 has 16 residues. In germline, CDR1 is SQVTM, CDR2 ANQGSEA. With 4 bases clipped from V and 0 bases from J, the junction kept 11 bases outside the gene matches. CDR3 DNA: TGCAGCGTTGTGGGAAGCAGGACAGGGTTCTCCTACGAGCAGTACTTC. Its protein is CSVVGSRTGFSYEQYF.

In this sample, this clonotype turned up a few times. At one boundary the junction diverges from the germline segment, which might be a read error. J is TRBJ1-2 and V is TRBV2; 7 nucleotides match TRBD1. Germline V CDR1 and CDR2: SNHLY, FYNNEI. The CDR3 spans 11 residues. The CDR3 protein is CARHALSGQSF. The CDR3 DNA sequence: TGTGCCCGCCACGCGCTTTCGGGACAGTCCTTC.

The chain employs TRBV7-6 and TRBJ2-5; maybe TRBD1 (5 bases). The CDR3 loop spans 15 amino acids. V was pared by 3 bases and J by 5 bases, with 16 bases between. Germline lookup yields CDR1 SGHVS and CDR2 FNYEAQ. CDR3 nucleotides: TGTGCCAGCAGCTTGGGTCCCCAGGGATCGGAGACCCAGTACTTC. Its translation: CASSLGPQGSETQYF.

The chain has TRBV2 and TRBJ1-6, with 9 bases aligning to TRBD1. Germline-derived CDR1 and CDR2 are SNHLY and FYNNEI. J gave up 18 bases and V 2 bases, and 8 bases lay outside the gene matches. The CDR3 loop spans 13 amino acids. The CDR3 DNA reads TGTGCCAGCAGTGAACTGGGACAGGGACCAGACCACTTT. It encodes CASSELGQGPDHF. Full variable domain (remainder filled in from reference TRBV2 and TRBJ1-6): EPEVTQTPSHQVTQMGQEVILRCVPISNHLYFYWYRQILGQKVEFLVSFYNNEISEKSEIFDDQFSVERPDGSNFTLKIRSTKLEDSAMYFCASSELGQGPDHFGNGTRLTVT.

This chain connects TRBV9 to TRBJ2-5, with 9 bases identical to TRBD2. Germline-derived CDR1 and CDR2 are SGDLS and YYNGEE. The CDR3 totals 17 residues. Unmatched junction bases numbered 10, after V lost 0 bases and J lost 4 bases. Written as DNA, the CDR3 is TGTGCCAGCAGCGTAGCATCCGGCGGGGGGGCCCGAGAGACCCAGTACTTC. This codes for CASSVASGGGARETQYF.

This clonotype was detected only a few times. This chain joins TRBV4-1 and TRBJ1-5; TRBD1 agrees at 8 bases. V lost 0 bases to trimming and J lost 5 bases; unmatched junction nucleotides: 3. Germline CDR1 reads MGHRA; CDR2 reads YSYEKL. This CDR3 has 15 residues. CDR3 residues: CASSQDDRGYQPQHF. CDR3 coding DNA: TGCGCCAGCAGCCAAGATGACAGGGGTTATCAGCCCCAGCATTTT.

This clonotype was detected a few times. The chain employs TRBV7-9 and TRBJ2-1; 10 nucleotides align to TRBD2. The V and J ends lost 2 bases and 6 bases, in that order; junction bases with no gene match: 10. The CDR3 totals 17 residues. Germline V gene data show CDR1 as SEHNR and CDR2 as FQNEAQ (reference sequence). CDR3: CASSLWGLAGVGNEQFF. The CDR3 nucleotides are TGTGCCAGCAGCTTATGGGGGCTAGCGGGAGTTGGCAATGAGCAGTTCTTC.

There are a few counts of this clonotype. The CDR3 sequence is CASSEPRQGRYYTF. The CDR3 nucleotides read TGTGCCAGCAGTGAACCTCGACAGGGGCGATACTACACCTTC. J is TRBJ1-2 and V is TRBV6-1; 8 bases line up with TRBD1. The germline gives CDR1 MNHNS, CDR2 SASEGT. This CDR3 region has 14 residues. Trimming at V came to 2 bases and at J to 10 bases, leaving 9 bases not matched to a gene.

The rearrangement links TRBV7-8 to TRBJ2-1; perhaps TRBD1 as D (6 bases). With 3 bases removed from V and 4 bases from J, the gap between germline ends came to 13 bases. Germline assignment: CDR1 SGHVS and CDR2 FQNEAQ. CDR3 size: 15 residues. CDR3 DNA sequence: TGTGCCAGCAGCTTTCCCGGGACACCTTACAATGAGCAGTTCTTC. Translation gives CASSFPGTPYNEQFF. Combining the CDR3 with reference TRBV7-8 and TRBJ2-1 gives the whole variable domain GAGVSQSPRYKVAKRGQDVALRCDPISGHVSLFWYQQALGQGPEFLTYFQNEAQLDKSGLPSDRFFAERPEGSVSTLKIQRTQQEDSAVYLCASSFPGTPYNEQFFGPGTRLTVL.

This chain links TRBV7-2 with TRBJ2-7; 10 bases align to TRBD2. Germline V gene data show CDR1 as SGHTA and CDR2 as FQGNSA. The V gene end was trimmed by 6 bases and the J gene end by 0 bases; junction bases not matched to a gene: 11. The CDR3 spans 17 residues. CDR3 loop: CASSVDFTSGASYEQYF. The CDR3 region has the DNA TGTGCCAGCAGTGTCGACTTTACTAGCGGGGCCTCCTACGAGCAGTACTTC.

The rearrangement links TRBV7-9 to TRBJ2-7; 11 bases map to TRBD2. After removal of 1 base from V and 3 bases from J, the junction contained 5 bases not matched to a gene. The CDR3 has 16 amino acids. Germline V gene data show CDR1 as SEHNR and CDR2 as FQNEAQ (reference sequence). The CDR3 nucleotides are TGTGCCAGCAGCTTAGTGCAGGGACTAGCGGTCTACGAGCAGTACTTC. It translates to CASSLVQGLAVYEQYF.

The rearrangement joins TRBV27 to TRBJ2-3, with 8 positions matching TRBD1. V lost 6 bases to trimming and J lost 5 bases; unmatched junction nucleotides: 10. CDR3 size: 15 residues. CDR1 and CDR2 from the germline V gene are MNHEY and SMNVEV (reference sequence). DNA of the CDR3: TGTGCCAGCAGCCCCGAAGGACAGGGAGAAGATACGCAGTATTTT. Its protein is CASSPEGQGEDTQYF.

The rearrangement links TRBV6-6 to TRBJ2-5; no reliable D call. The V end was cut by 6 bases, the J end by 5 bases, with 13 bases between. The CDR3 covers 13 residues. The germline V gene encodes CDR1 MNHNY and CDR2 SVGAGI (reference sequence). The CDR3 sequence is CASRYERMETQYF. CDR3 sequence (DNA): TGTGCCAGCAGATACGAGCGCATGGAGACCCAGTACTTC.

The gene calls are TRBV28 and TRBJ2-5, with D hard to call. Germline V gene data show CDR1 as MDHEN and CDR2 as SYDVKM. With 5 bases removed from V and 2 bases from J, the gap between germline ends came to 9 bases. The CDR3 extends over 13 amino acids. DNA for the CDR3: TGTGCCAGCAGTGCCATCATACAAGAGACCCAGTACTTC. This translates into CASSAIIQETQYF.

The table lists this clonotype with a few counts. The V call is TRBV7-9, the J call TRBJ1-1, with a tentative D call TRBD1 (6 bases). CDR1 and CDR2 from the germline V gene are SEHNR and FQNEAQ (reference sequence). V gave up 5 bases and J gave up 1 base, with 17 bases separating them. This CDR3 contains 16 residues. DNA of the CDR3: TGTGCCAGCAGCCCGTACTCCGGGACACCGAACACTGAAGCTTTCTTT. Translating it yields CASSPYSGTPNTEAFF.